This T cell receptor beta chain was found in a study of CD8+ T cells in alopecia areata. Overall study results and limits: Scalp and blood samples kept many expanded lesional clones throughout tofacitinib. Both scalp clonality and the expanded CD8+ clones among the top 100 showed a significant decrease with tofacitinib.

Following extraction, RNA underwent reverse transcription to cDNA, which served as the sequencing template. Only in-frame clones appear in the TCRdb table, and some are missing; sequencing was by immunoSEQ multiplex PCR. The sample carries 10,000 to 15,000 clones, 68% recorded once. A note on this clone: The antigen is undetermined.

Trimming took 0 bases from V and 0 from J, leaving 14 bases between them. In germline, CDR1 is LNHDA, CDR2 SQIVND (reference sequence). The CDR3 covers 17 residues. Treatment reported: oral pan-JAK inhibitor, 5-10 mg twice daily. As part of sample collection, lesional scalp punch biopsies and peripheral blood were taken from alopecia areata patients. Source: skin, taken at week 4, from a patient treated with tofacitinib. The TCR was taken from a human donor with alopecia areata. This rearrangement joins TRBV19 to TRBJ1-2, with a weak D call TRBD1 (5 bases). CDR3 sequence: CASSIDRGTATNYGYTF. CDR3 in DNA: TGTGCCAGTAGTATAGATCGCGGGACGGCTACTAACTATGGCTACACCTTC.